Each of the 12 T cell receptor beta chains below was sequenced from the same sample in a study of cytomegalovirus exposure and HLA in healthy donors (dated by TCRdb to about 2017). Libraries were constructed by the immunoSEQ multiplex PCR assay. The multiplex PCR relied on a mix of 60 forward primers for TCR Vbeta segments and 13 reverse primers for TCR Jbeta segments. Drawn from immuneACCESS, this table holds only the in-frame rearrangements with V and J called that TCRdb kept. Clones are partly lost; checked studies trace under half to an unresolved V gene and leave the rest unexplained. The sample's records list tens of thousands of clones. Less than 4% of the sample is taken by the ten largest. Material: PBMCs. Every receptor here comes from a woman between 18 and 29 years old in good health and CMV-seronegative.

The CDR3 DNA reads TGCGCCAGCAGCTTGGGGGAGGATACGCAGTATTTT. Translation gives CASSLGEDTQYF. The chain combines TRBV5-1 with TRBJ2-3, with a tentative D call TRBD2 (5 bases). Trimming stripped 0 bases from V and 6 bases from J, with 5 bases between. Germline CDR1 is SGHRS and CDR2 is YFSETQ. CDR3 length equals 12 residues.

This chain uses TRBV29-1 with TRBJ2-1; D is ambiguous. V was shortened by 4 bases and J by 1 base, with 8 bases between the two germline ends. This CDR3 region has 13 residues. CDR1 and CDR2 (germline): SQVTM, ANQGSEA. The CDR3 protein is CSVVSLSYNEQFF. The CDR3 DNA reads as TGCAGCGTTGTTTCACTATCCTACAATGAGCAGTTCTTC.

This chain links TRBV4-1 with TRBJ1-1; possible D gene TRBD1, 6 bases. This CDR3 spans 14 amino acids. V was cut by 8 bases and J by 7 bases, with 20 bases left in between. CDR1 and CDR2 from the germline V gene are MGHRA and YSYEKL. The CDR3 protein is CASRSRGAGDEAFF. The CDR3 DNA follows: TGCGCCAGCCGTAGTCGAGGTGCAGGGGATGAAGCTTTCTTT.

J is TRBJ2-7 and V is TRBV30, with 13 bases identical to TRBD2. Germline assignment: CDR1 GTSNPN and CDR2 SVGIG (reference sequence). The junction had 12 bases not matched to a gene; V was cut back by 8 bases and J by 2 bases. The CDR3 is 16 residues long. This CDR3 reads CAGLGLAGVNTYEQYF. The CDR3 bases are TGTGCCGGCTTAGGACTAGCGGGAGTGAACACCTACGAGCAGTACTTC.

This chain connects TRBV5-6 to TRBJ2-1, with 7 bases lining up with TRBD1. Germline V gives CDR1 SGHDT, CDR2 YYEEEE. This CDR3 comprises 16 residues. V lost 4 bases to trimming and J lost 2 bases; unmatched junction nucleotides: 9. This CDR3 reads CASSPGQSHTYNEQFF. The CDR3 nucleotides are TGTGCCAGCAGCCCGGGACAGAGTCACACCTACAATGAGCAGTTCTTC. Looking up the rest from reference TRBV5-6 and TRBJ2-1 gives the full variable domain: DAGVTQSPTHLIKTRGQQVTLRCSPKSGHDTVSWYQQALGQGPQFIFQYYEEEERQRGNFPDRFSGHQFPNYSSELNVNALLLGDSALYLCASSPGQSHTYNEQFFGPGTRLTVL.

The chain couples TRBV14 to TRBJ1-2, with a tentative D call TRBD1 (6 bases). Trimming stripped 0 bases from V and 4 bases from J, with 9 bases between. CDR1 is SGHDN and CDR2 is FVKESK in the germline V gene. This CDR3 comprises 14 residues. The CDR3: CASSQDGTTYGYTF. As DNA, the CDR3 is TGTGCCAGCAGCCAAGATGGGACAACCTATGGCTACACCTTC.

The rearrangement links TRBV7-3 to TRBJ2-7; 9 bases fit TRBD1. From germline, CDR1 is SGHTA and CDR2 FQGTGA. V gave up 8 bases and J gave up 7 bases; unmatched junction bases: 9. The CDR3 consists of 13 residues. The CDR3 loop is CASGPGQGREQYF. The CDR3 nucleotides are TGTGCCAGCGGACCGGGACAGGGTCGGGAGCAGTACTTC.

The chain links TRBV18 to TRBJ2-3; tentatively, D is TRBD1 (5 bases). The CDR3 is 15 amino acids. With 5 bases removed from V and 0 bases from J, the gap between germline ends came to 12 bases. From germline, CDR1 is KGHSH and CDR2 LQKENI. This chain's CDR3 is CASSGRQTSTDTQYF. The DNA of the CDR3 is TGTGCCAGCTCAGGAAGACAGACAAGCACAGATACGCAGTATTTT.

This chain connects TRBV11-3 to TRBJ1-1; 9 nucleotides agree with TRBD1. This CDR3 region has 14 residues. From germline, CDR1 is SGHNT and CDR2 YENEEA. The ends lost 6 bases at V and 4 bases at J; junction bases unmatched: 6. The CDR3 nucleotides are TGTGCCAGCAGACCAGGACAGGGGAGCACTGAAGCTTTCTTT. Translated, it gives CASRPGQGSTEAFF.

The CDR3 nucleotides are TGTGCCAGCATTTTACAGGGTATGAACACTGAAGCTTTCTTT. Protein product: CASILQGMNTEAFF. The chain employs TRBV13 and TRBJ1-1; tentatively, D is TRBD1 (6 bases). In germline, CDR1 is PRHDT, CDR2 FYEKMQ (reference sequence). Trimming removed 7 bases at V and 0 bases at J, with 12 bases between. CDR3 length equals 14 residues.

The gene calls are TRBV7-3 and TRBJ2-1, with 8 nucleotides matching TRBD2. The germline V gene has CDR1 SGHTA and CDR2 FQGTGA. The CDR3 covers 15 residues. V dropped 2 bases and J dropped 5; count of bases not matched to a gene: 5. The CDR3 spells CASSLGTSGDNEQFF. CDR3 DNA sequence: TGTGCCAGCAGCTTAGGTACTAGCGGCGACAATGAGCAGTTCTTC.

This sequence joins TRBV5-5 and TRBJ2-7; 7 nucleotides agree with TRBD2. Germline CDR1 is SGHKS and CDR2 is YYEKEE (reference sequence). The CDR3 loop spans 15 amino acids. V shed 2 bases and J 3 bases; nucleotides not matched to a gene: 8. CDR3 bases: TGTGCCAGCAGCTTTGAGGTGGGGACTATCTACGAGCAGTACTTC. Its translation is CASSFEVGTIYEQYF. The full variable domain, with the rest looked up from reference TRBV5-5 and TRBJ2-7, is DAGVTQSPTHLIKTRGQQVTLRCSPISGHKSVSWYQQVLGQGPQFIFQYYEKEERGRGNFPDRFSARQFPNYSSELNVNALLLGDSALYLCASSFEVGTIYEQYFGPGTRLTVT.